This TCR beta chain was recorded in a study of cytomegalovirus exposure and HLA in healthy donors (TCRdb year 2017). For the wider study: According to an earlier analysis of several hundred of the donors, about 179 million T cells yielded some 110 million unique TCR beta sequences and around 300 Gb of sequence data. The study profiled the T cell repertoires of fewer than 850 subjects by immunosequencing and related them to cytomegalovirus serostatus. Besides the first cohort of roughly 700 subjects, a separate validation cohort made up of 95 to 150 different subjects was used. Every discovery cohort repertoire had been produced on one sequencing platform. Among about 370 genotyped donors of the cohort, an average of approximately 240,000 unique TCR beta nucleotide sequences was sequenced per donor, of which about 18% were non-productive. Donor age, sex, ethnicity and CMV serostatus were collected together with the repertoire data. In a later analysis, previously published TCR beta repertoires from several hundred donors were re-analyzed and high-resolution HLA genotyping was added so that TCR occurrence patterns could be studied. Rather than drawing on any new phenotypic data, the later analysis identified candidate immune exposures from TCR beta sequences and the way those sequences occurred across donors. Because of strong linkage in the cohort, roughly five DR-DQ haplotypes were treated as single units for association and clustering. An earlier analysis of roughly 600 of the donors used high-throughput TCR beta sequencing to judge whether each TCR beta V gene segment behaved as functional or pseudogenic. Genome-wide SNP genotypes for about 55% of the roughly 670 donors were used in a later genetic analysis, which treated that subset as a discovery cohort. The number of donors typed differed by locus, with about 629-630 for A, B, C, DRB1 and DQB1, 522 for DQA1, 606 for DPA1, and roughly 450 for DPB1. The aim of the study was to test whether cataloging public T cell receptors could identify signatures of past pathogen exposure. Class I and class II HLA loci were covered by the typing at four-digit resolution. High-throughput TCR immunosequencing, statistical association of individual TCRs with disease status, and machine learning were combined to predict cytomegalovirus infection status. Approximately 300 gigabases of sequencing data and around 90 million unique TCR sequences made up an early release that covered nearly 650 HLA-typed donors. Of the roughly 390 genotyped donors, about 80% fell in the genetic ancestry cluster associated with self-reported Caucasian donors. What the study reported, not specific to this receptor: According to a later analysis, TCR association rates differed among HLA loci, with DRB1 alleles showing the most associated TCRs and HLA-C alleles showing the fewest. In an earlier analysis of more than 500 of the donors, most TCR beta V segments appeared in productive rearrangements about 87% or about 30% of the time, broadly matching IMGT annotations. The study listed 170 or so TCR beta chains as associated with cytomegalovirus. Sequencing depth was assumed to be roughly uniform across donors in the presence/absence analyses, though that assumption may not hold. Several of the top co-occurrence clusters appeared to be linked to parvovirus B19, influenza, CMV and Epstein-Barr virus, according to a later analysis. Specific HLA alleles were associated with some 15,000 TCR beta sequences at a false discovery rate of 0.05 in a later analysis. The authors suggested that the approach could potentially be extended to other disease states and immunological phenotypes. Because counts were too low, more than 15 rarely observed V segments, including chromosome 9 orphons, were left out of the earlier analysis of 587 of the donors. Some IMGT-functional V segments, including TRBV6-2 and TRBV6-3, could not be told apart with the 87-base-pair reads, so those segments were excluded. A later genetic analysis reported fewer N-insertions in productive TCRs among donors in an Asian-associated ancestry cluster than the roughly 700-donor mean. CMV serostatus was the only immune exposure information available for the cohort. Assigning TCR associations to individual alleles was difficult when HLA alleles, especially DR and DQ, strongly co-occurred. Linkage disequilibrium might explain the correlated functional status among segregating V segments, but an unknown experimental factor could not be ruled out. A later genetic analysis associated a missense DCLRE1C variant with V-gene and J-gene trimming of TCR beta chains, and an independent cohort replicated the association. A group of highly shared sequence variants was considered likely to be a technical artifact of the sequencing pipeline. A few of the identified cytomegalovirus-associated TCR beta chains were confirmed in vitro to be specific for cytomegalovirus antigens. Most TCR sequences were observed very rarely across donors, whereas some public TCRs were present in many individuals. A further reported finding was that TCR beta sequences accurately predicted the HLA-A and HLA-B alleles for most subjects in the first cohort. Cytomegalovirus status was reported to be diagnosed by the classifier with high specificity and sensitivity in both the original and validation cohorts. In a later analysis, HLA-associated TCR beta chains showed more clonal expansion and lower generation probabilities than non-associated chains that were equally common. Because HLA typing was missing for some donors at each locus, association tests included only the typed subset. In this cohort, only TCR beta chains were sequenced, and detectable features were limited by the absence of alpha or paired-chain data. In a later analysis, most CMV-associated TCR beta chains were found to appear HLA-restricted, with HLA associations seemingly driven largely by CMV exposure.

The library was produced with the immunoSEQ multiplex PCR assay. For the multiplex PCR, a mixture combining 60 forward primers for TCR Vbeta segments and 13 reverse primers for TCR Jbeta segments was used. A multiplex PCR assay on genomic DNA amplified the CDR3 region of rearranged TCR beta genes. On the Illumina HiSeq System, the amplified TCR beta libraries were sequenced as 87-base-pair reads. Processing in the source paper ran as follows. Across the 500 to 700 repertoires, a later analysis counted 60 million to 90 million unique TCR beta chains, roughly 11 million of which were shared by at least two donors. A nearest-neighbor algorithm error-corrected the raw reads and collapsed the reads into unique sequences, merging closely related sequences to remove PCR and sequencing errors. CDR3 sequences were aligned to IMGT reference sequences to assign V, D and J gene segments. For a sequence to be retained, a match of at least six nucleotides to both a V gene segment and a J gene segment was required. A rearrangement counted as productive if the CDR3 had no stop codons and remained in frame with V and J, and every other rearrangement counted as non-productive. Following IMGT convention, CDR3 was defined as the stretch from the second conserved V-encoded cysteine up to the conserved J-encoded phenylalanine. Sequences without an unambiguous match to a single V gene segment were excluded from the earlier analysis of approximately 560 of the donors. An earlier analysis of several hundred of the donors called V segments functional above 56.7% productive rearrangements and segregating when the between-donor standard deviation exceeded 5%. A statistical classification framework was developed to diagnose cytomegalovirus status using the catalog of TCR beta chain sequences. In a later analysis, V and J genes were assigned by comparing TCR nucleotide sequences against IMGT/GENE-DB human TR gene sequences. Using the TCRdist pipeline, a later analysis assigned CDR3 sequences along with most-parsimonious VDJ recombination scenarios. In a later analysis, each TCR beta chain was defined by its CDR3 amino acid sequence together with its V-gene family, and reads lacking a unique V-gene family were excluded. A later analysis removed 500 to 650 highly shared, low-generation-probability nucleotide sequences to deal with suspected cross-contamination and a sequencing artifact. A later analysis calculated a clonal expansion index for each public chain from normalized within-repertoire ranks of inferred template counts. In a later analysis, generation probabilities were computed with a VDJ recombination model fitted to out-of-frame rearrangements, and the resulting probabilities were checked against IGoR. In a later analysis, TCR-TCR, TCR-HLA and TCR-CMV co-occurrence was scored with hypergeometric tests, and a repertoire-size bias correction was applied to TCR pairs. To estimate false discovery rates, a later analysis permuted the HLA or CMV assignments 20 times. In a later analysis, co-occurring TCRs were grouped with DBSCAN, and TCRdist sequence similarity was added when clustering was performed within HLA-allele-positive subsets. Co-occurrence clustering excluded repertoires with fewer than 30,000 or more than 120,000 public chains, plus five with anomalous nucleotide sharing. TCRdb holds this immuneACCESS table with in-frame rearrangements only. Some clones are missing; in checked studies, unresolved V genes explain under half, and the rest has no known cause. V and J calls plus clone size are reproduced from that table; the DNA served to infer D and trimming. The sample yields about 160,000 clones; roughly three quarters were counted once. Roughly 10% of the sample is in the top ten clones.

In total, more than 500 healthy bone marrow donors made up the cohort. All cohort members were sampled while nominally healthy, although unrecorded immune exposures were likely present. The donor tested CMV seropositive and was one of the 289 seropositive cohort members. A peripheral blood sample was provided by each donor, and peripheral blood mononuclear cells were used for TCR beta sequencing. Genomic DNA was extracted from the blood cell samples with the Qiagen DNeasy Blood Extraction Kit. To note about this clone: Its antigen is still unknown. Per-base qualities were not stored, and no clone one base away is much larger.

The germline V gene (reference sequence) yields SEHNR for CDR1 and FQNEAQ for CDR2. Here V drops 5 bases and J drops 5 bases, and the junction holds 9 bases not matched to any gene. The CDR3 has 15 amino acids, counting the end cysteine and phenylalanine. The kept DNA is CDR3 alone, 45 bases in frame from the first base. The chain uses TRBV7-9 and TRBJ1-1, with TRBD1 matching 9 junction bases. The sample taken for sequencing was PBMCs. The TCR sequence derives from a man between 18 and 29 years old in good health and CMV-seropositive. The CDR3 is CASSPRDRADTEAFF. The sequenced DNA: TGTGCCAGCAGCCCCCGGGACAGGGCGGATACTGAAGCTTTCTTT.